The 29 T cell receptor beta chains given below trace back to one sample, sequenced in a study of blood T cell repertoires in COVID-19. Clones were sequenced by immunoSEQ multiplex PCR, and TCRdb holds only the in-frame ones, with some missing. This repertoire shows some 41,000 clones, 81% found once; its top ten account for approximately 38%. The sequencing sample was made of peripheral blood. These receptors originate from a man aged 35-49 years with active or convalescent COVID-19.

J is TRBJ1-2 and V is TRBV5-1; no firm D call. The CDR3 sequence is 14 residues long. Deletions cut 0 bases from V and 6 bases from J, with 12 bases between. From germline, CDR1 is SGHRS and CDR2 YFSETQ. The CDR3 is CASSLGGSGNGYTF. In DNA, the CDR3 is TGCGCCAGCAGCTTGGGAGGCAGCGGGAATGGCTACACCTTC.

The chain couples TRBV27 to TRBJ2-5; the D gene is possibly TRBD2 (5 bases). V dropped 4 bases and J dropped 1 base, with 10 bases sitting between them. The germline V gene has CDR1 MNHEY and CDR2 SMNVEV (reference sequence). The length of the CDR3 is 14 residues. The CDR3 loop reads CASSSGIRQETQYF. As DNA, the CDR3 is TGTGCCAGCAGTTCCGGGATACGCCAAGAGACCCAGTACTTC.

This clone has a handful of counts. This sequence joins TRBV29-1 and TRBJ2-1; D possibly corresponds to TRBD2 (5 bases). CDR1 is SQVTM and CDR2 is ANQGSEA in the germline V gene. The CDR3 spans 12 residues. The ends were cut back, 6 bases at V and 10 bases at J, with 16 bases in the middle. The CDR3 region is CSVTSGGREQFF. In DNA form, the CDR3 reads TGCAGCGTCACGAGCGGCGGGCGGGAGCAGTTCTTC.

The chain carries TRBV19 and TRBJ2-7; tentative D call: TRBD2 (6 bases). Germline CDR1 reads LNHDA; CDR2 reads SQIVND (reference sequence). The CDR3 contains 14 residues. Trimming removed 3 bases at V and 1 base at J, with 10 bases between. The CDR3 spells CASSIGGMSYEQYF. The CDR3 nucleotides are TGTGCCAGTAGTATTGGCGGGATGTCCTACGAGCAGTACTTC. Looking up the rest from reference TRBV19 and TRBJ2-7 gives the full variable domain: DGGITQSPKYLFRKEGQNVTLSCEQNLNHDAMYWYRQDPGQGLRLIYYSQIVNDFQKGDIAEGYSVSREKKESFPLTVTSAQKNPTAFYLCASSIGGMSYEQYFGPGTRLTVT.

CDR3 bases: TGCGCCAGCAGCCTACCAACCGGGACAGCTTACGAGCAGTACTTC. Its protein product is CASSLPTGTAYEQYF. The chain recombines TRBV5-1 with TRBJ2-7, with 7 nucleotides matching TRBD1. From germline, CDR1 is SGHRS and CDR2 YFSETQ. The trim removed 4 bases at V and 4 bases at J, leaving 11 bases unmatched. This CDR3 has 15 amino acids. Combining the CDR3 with reference TRBV5-1 and TRBJ2-7 gives the whole variable domain KAGVTQTPRYLIKTRGQQVTLSCSPISGHRSVSWYQQTPGQGLQFLFEYFSETQRNKGNFPGRFSGRQFSNSRSEMNVSTLELGDSALYLCASSLPTGTAYEQYFGPGTRLTVT.

V usage is TRBV3-1 (or the pseudogene TRBV3-2) and J usage is TRBJ1-1; D remains unclear. The germline CDR1 and CDR2 sequences are LGHDT and YNNKEL (reference sequence). The V end was cut by 1 base, the J end by 1 base, with 10 bases between. The CDR3 loop spans 15 amino acids. CDR3 protein: CASSQGLVPNTEAFF. CDR3 nucleotides: TGTGCCAGCAGCCAAGGGCTGGTTCCGAACACTGAAGCTTTCTTT.

Details on this clone: Germline is not matched at one junction end, which may reflect a read error. The V call is TRBV5-5, the J call TRBJ1-1; possibly TRBD1 for D (6 bases). There are 13 residues in the CDR3. Germline V gene sequence: CDR1 SGHKS, CDR2 YYEKEE (reference sequence). The chain's CDR3 is CASRFTGQTEAFF. The CDR3 nucleotides are TGTGCCAGCCGCTTTACCGGACAGACTGAAGCTTTCTTT.

The chain couples TRBV28 to TRBJ1-1, with D unresolved. Trimming left V 3 bases short and J 1 base short, with 9 bases between. The CDR3 is 14 amino acids. CDR1 MDHEN and CDR2 SYDVKM come from the germline V gene. The CDR3 reads CASSLSRKNTEAFF. The CDR3 DNA reads as TGTGCCAGCAGTTTGTCTAGGAAGAACACTGAAGCTTTCTTT.

The rearrangement uses TRBV5-1 and TRBJ2-7; D is possibly TRBD2 (6 bases). Trimming cost V 2 bases and J 2 bases, with 11 bases left between them. The germline V gene has CDR1 SGHRS and CDR2 YFSETQ. The CDR3 has 14 residues. For the CDR3, the DNA is TGCGCCAGCAGCTTCGCGACTAGTCCCTACGAGCAGTACTTC. It is translated as CASSFATSPYEQYF.

This sequence joins TRBV25-1 and TRBJ1-1, with TRBD1 as a possible D gene (6 bases). V lost 2 bases, J lost 7 bases, and 11 bases lay in between. There are 13 residues in the CDR3. Germline loops: CDR1 MGHDK, CDR2 SYGVNS. The CDR3 loop is CASSEGGGFEAFF. CDR3 DNA: TGTGCCAGCAGTGAAGGCGGGGGCTTTGAAGCTTTCTTT.

This clone has just one count. The chain employs TRBV29-1 and TRBJ1-1; 9 bases fit TRBD1. CDR3 length: 14 residues. Germline loops: CDR1 SQVTM, CDR2 ANQGSEA. Unmatched junction bases numbered 7, after V lost 4 bases and J lost 4 bases. The CDR3 protein is CSVAPPDRGTEAFF. The CDR3 DNA reads TGCAGCGTTGCTCCACCGGACAGGGGCACTGAAGCTTTCTTT.

CDR3 bases: TGTGCCTGGAGTGAGGACAGTCCCTACGAGCAGTACTTC. Residues: CAWSEDSPYEQYF. The chain employs TRBV30 and TRBJ2-7, with D tentatively TRBD1 (6 bases). CDR3 length equals 13 residues. Germline CDR1 is GTSNPN and CDR2 is SVGIG (reference sequence). Trimming shortened V by 1 base and J by 2 bases, and 9 bases separated the two germline ends.

The CDR3 DNA follows: TGCAGCGTTGAAGATAGGGGACAGGGGTATGGCTACACCTTC. It translates to CSVEDRGQGYGYTF. The chain carries TRBV29-1 and TRBJ1-2, with TRBD1 matching 10 bases. Unmatched junction bases numbered 3, after V lost 0 bases and J lost 5 bases. Germline assignment: CDR1 SQVTM and CDR2 ANQGSEA. CDR3 length: 14 residues.

The chain joins TRBV4-3 to TRBJ2-2; 10 bases fit TRBD1. The V gene end was trimmed by 2 bases and the J gene end by 7 bases; junction bases not matched to a gene: 7. CDR3 size: 16 residues. CDR1 and CDR2 from the germline V gene are LGHNA and YSLEER. CDR3 in DNA: TGCGCCAGCAGCCAATATTCCGGGACAGGGGACGGGGAGCTGTTTTTT. Protein sequence: CASSQYSGTGDGELFF.

This clone was seen a few times. V is TRBV28 and J is TRBJ1-4; no definite D call. Trimming took 7 bases from V and 0 from J, leaving 18 bases between them. Per the germline V gene, CDR1 is MDHEN and CDR2 is SYDVKM. The CDR3 has 17 amino acids. The CDR3 spells CASTTAGATTTNEKLFF. In DNA form, the CDR3 reads TGTGCCAGCACCACTGCGGGCGCAACTACAACTAATGAAAAACTGTTTTTT. The full variable domain, completed using reference TRBV28 and TRBJ1-4, is DVKVTQSSRYLVKRTGEKVFLECVQDMDHENMFWYRQDPGLGLRLIYFSYDVKMKEKGDIPEGYSVSREKKERFSLILESASTNQTSMYLCASTTAGATTTNEKLFFGSGTQLSVL.

The gene calls are TRBV7-5 and TRBJ1-5; the table's D call of TRBD1 was not tested on the DNA. TRBV7-5 is a listed pseudogene. The CDR3 runs 15 residues. CDR3: CVRSLGGGEDQPQHF. In DNA form, the CDR3 reads TGTGTCAGAAGCTTAGGAGGGGGCGAGGATCAGCCCCAGCATTTT.

This chain links TRBV20-1 with TRBJ2-7; maybe TRBD2 (6 bases). CDR1 is DFQATT and CDR2 is SNEGSKA in the germline V gene (reference sequence). Trimming left V 0 bases short and J 11 bases short, with 8 bases between. This CDR3 is 10 amino acids long. In DNA, the CDR3 is TGCAGTGCTAGAGATTGGGGGGAGTACTTC. Translation: CSARDWGEYF.

V is TRBV7-2 and J is TRBJ1-2; a possible D gene is TRBD1 (6 bases). The V end lost 2 bases, the J end lost 5 bases, and 9 bases lay between the germline ends. CDR3 size: 13 residues. Germline CDR1 is SGHTA and CDR2 is FQGNSA. Here the CDR3 reads CASSLKQGYGYTF. As DNA, the CDR3 is TGTGCCAGCAGCTTAAAGCAGGGGTATGGCTACACCTTC.

A single count supports this clone. This chain links TRBV9 with TRBJ2-1, with D tentatively TRBD2 (5 bases). From germline, CDR1 is SGDLS and CDR2 YYNGEE. CDR3 length equals 14 residues. The germline V and J ends were trimmed by 0 bases and 10 bases, with 14 bases remaining between them. The CDR3 spells CASSVAPNGGEQFF. For the CDR3, the DNA is TGTGCCAGCAGCGTAGCCCCTAACGGCGGGGAGCAGTTCTTC. Together with reference TRBV9 and TRBJ2-1, the CDR3 gives the full variable domain: DSGVTQTPKHLITATGQRVTLRCSPRSGDLSVYWYQQSLDQGLQFLIQYYNGEERAKGNILERFSAQQFPDLHSELNLSSLELGDSALYFCASSVAPNGGEQFFGPGTRLTVL.

This rearrangement joins TRBV5-1 to TRBJ2-7; maybe TRBD2 (6 bases). The CDR3 covers 13 residues. Looked up from germline, CDR1 is SGHRS and CDR2 is YFSETQ. With 9 bases removed from V and 0 bases from J, the gap between germline ends came to 13 bases. The DNA of the CDR3 is TGCGCCACCCGACGGGACTCCTCCTACGAGCAGTACTTC. This sequence encodes CATRRDSSYEQYF.

In its sample, this clone was seen a few times. The rearrangement uses TRBV2 and TRBJ2-1; 7 nucleotides agree with TRBD1. The CDR3 extends over 13 amino acids. Looked up from germline, CDR1 is SNHLY and CDR2 is FYNNEI. V gave up 7 bases and J gave up 5 bases; unmatched junction bases: 5. CDR3 coding DNA: TGTGCCAGCAAGGGTCAGGGGGACAATGAGCAGTTCTTC. Translation: CASKGQGDNEQFF. The variable domain in full, completed from reference TRBV2 and TRBJ2-1, reads EPEVTQTPSHQVTQMGQEVILRCVPISNHLYFYWYRQILGQKVEFLVSFYNNEISEKSEIFDDQFSVERPDGSNFTLKIRSTKLEDSAMYFCASKGQGDNEQFFGPGTRLTVL.

The V gene is TRBV5-6, the J gene TRBJ1-1; TRBD1 might be the D (5 bases). Germline CDR1 SGHDT, CDR2 YYEEEE. CDR3 length equals 16 residues. The V end was cut by 4 bases, the J end by 2 bases, with 18 bases between. DNA of the CDR3: TGTGCCAGCAGCCTGACAATGGGACTGCGAAACACTGAAGCTTTCTTT. Protein sequence: CASSLTMGLRNTEAFF.

This clone was detected only a few times. The chain couples TRBV14 to TRBJ2-2; possible D gene TRBD1, 5 bases. V lost 1 base, J lost 7 bases, and 10 bases lay in between. CDR3 length: 14 residues. Germline V gives CDR1 SGHDN, CDR2 FVKESK. CDR3 in DNA: TGTGCCAGCAGCCAAGTTCGTAGGGGCGGGGAGCTGTTTTTT. Amino acid sequence: CASSQVRRGGELFF. The entire variable domain, with the rest obtained from reference TRBV14 and TRBJ2-2, is as follows: EAGVTQFPSHSVIEKGQTVTLRCDPISGHDNLYWYRRVMGKEIKFLLHFVKESKQDESGMPNNRFLAERTGGTYSTLKVQPAELEDSGVYFCASSQVRRGGELFFGEGSRLTVL.

The V call is TRBV7-9, the J call TRBJ2-7; D not resolved. The CDR3 runs 13 residues. V was shortened by 1 base and J by 3 bases, with 7 bases between the two germline ends. Germline CDR1 and CDR2: SEHNR and FQNEAQ (reference sequence). The chain's CDR3 is CASSLERDYEQYF. For the CDR3, the DNA is TGTGCCAGCAGCTTAGAGAGAGACTACGAGCAGTACTTC.

The rearrangement uses TRBV10-3 and TRBJ1-1; D perhaps matches TRBD1 (5 bases). Germline values: CDR1 ENHRY, CDR2 SYGVKD. The CDR3 has 11 residues. With 10 bases removed from V and 10 bases from J, the gap between germline ends came to 16 bases. CDR3 amino acids: CATYEIGVAFF. As DNA, the CDR3 is TGTGCCACCTACGAGATAGGGGTAGCTTTCTTT.

The chain has TRBV7-9 and TRBJ2-1; tentative D call: TRBD2 (5 bases). V lost 5 bases and J lost 6, with 20 bases in between. The CDR3 is 16 amino acids. Germline V lookup: CDR1 SEHNR, CDR2 FQNEAQ (reference sequence). The CDR3 is CASSAMGPSEGNEQFF. CDR3 coding DNA: TGTGCCAGCAGCGCCATGGGCCCGTCCGAGGGCAATGAGCAGTTCTTC. Filled out from reference TRBV7-9 and TRBJ2-1, the complete variable domain reads DTGVSQNPRHKITKRGQNVTFRCDPISEHNRLYWYRQTLGQGPEFLTYFQNEAQLEKSRLLSDRFSAERPKGSFSTLEIQRTEQGDSAMYLCASSAMGPSEGNEQFFGPGTRLTVL.

The count of this clone is one. The rearrangement joins TRBV24-1 to TRBJ1-1; 10 nucleotides agree with TRBD1. This CDR3 comprises 16 residues. V shed 7 bases and J 3 bases; nucleotides not matched to a gene: 10. Germline loops: CDR1 KGHDR, CDR2 SFDVKD. CDR3 nucleotide sequence: TGTGCCACCAGCTTAGGGGGACAGGGGCAGGACACTGAAGCTTTCTTT. Translation gives CATSLGGQGQDTEAFF.

The genes are TRBV5-1 and TRBJ2-5, with 10 bases identical to TRBD1. Germline CDR1 SGHRS, CDR2 YFSETQ. This CDR3 contains 16 residues. With V trimmed by 5 bases and J by 5 bases, 12 bases remained unmatched. This chain's CDR3 is CASRSFPGQGTETQYF. CDR3 DNA sequence: TGCGCCAGCAGAAGTTTTCCGGGACAGGGGACTGAGACCCAGTACTTC.

The rearrangement uses TRBV15 and TRBJ2-1; maybe TRBD2 (6 bases). The CDR3 is 18 residues long. Germline V gene sequence: CDR1 LNHNV, CDR2 YYDKDF (reference sequence). Trimming took off 3 bases at V and 0 bases at J, with 18 bases between the two ends. The chain's CDR3 is CATSSATTAGFSYNEQFF. The CDR3 DNA follows: TGTGCCACCAGCAGCGCTACTACAGCGGGTTTCTCCTACAATGAGCAGTTCTTC.